The source of this TCR beta chain is a study of control samples from healthy donors and cancer patients. V was pared by 5 bases and J by 4 bases, with 5 bases between. The CDR3 is made up of 12 amino acids. Germline V gives CDR1 SNHLY, CDR2 FYNNEI. Profiled with immunoSEQ multiplex PCR; TCRdb holds only in-frame clones, not every one. The sample lists 100,000 to 120,000 clones; 82% were seen once. The origin of this receptor is a man aged 18 to 30 in good health. Sequenced: blood. J is TRBJ2-2 and V is TRBV2; D uncertain. CDR3 DNA: TGTGCCAGCAGTCTCTTCACCGGGGAGCTGTTTTTT. Protein product: CASSLFTGELFF.